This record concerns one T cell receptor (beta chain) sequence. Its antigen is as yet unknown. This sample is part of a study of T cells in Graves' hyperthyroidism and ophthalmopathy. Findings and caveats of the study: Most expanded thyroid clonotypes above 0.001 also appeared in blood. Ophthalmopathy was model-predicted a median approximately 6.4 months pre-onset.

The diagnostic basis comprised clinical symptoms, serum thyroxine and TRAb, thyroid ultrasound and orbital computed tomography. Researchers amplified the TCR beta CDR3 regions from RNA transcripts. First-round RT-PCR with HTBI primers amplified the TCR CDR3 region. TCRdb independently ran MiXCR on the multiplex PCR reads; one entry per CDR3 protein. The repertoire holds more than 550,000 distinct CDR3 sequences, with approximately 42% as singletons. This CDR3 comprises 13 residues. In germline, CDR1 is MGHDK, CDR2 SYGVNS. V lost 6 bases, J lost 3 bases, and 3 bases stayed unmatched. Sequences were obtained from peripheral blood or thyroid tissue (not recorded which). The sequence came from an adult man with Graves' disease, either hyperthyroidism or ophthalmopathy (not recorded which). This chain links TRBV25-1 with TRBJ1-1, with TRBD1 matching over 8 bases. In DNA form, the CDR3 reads TGTGCCAGCAGGGGACAGGACGACACTGAAGCTTTCTTT. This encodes CASRGQDDTEAFF. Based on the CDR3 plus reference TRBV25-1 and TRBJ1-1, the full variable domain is EADIYQTPRYLVIGTGKKITLECSQTMGHDKMYWYQQDPGMELHLIHYSYGVNSTEKGDLSSESTVSRIRTEHFPLTLESARPSHTSQYLCASRGQDDTEAFFGQGTRLTVV.